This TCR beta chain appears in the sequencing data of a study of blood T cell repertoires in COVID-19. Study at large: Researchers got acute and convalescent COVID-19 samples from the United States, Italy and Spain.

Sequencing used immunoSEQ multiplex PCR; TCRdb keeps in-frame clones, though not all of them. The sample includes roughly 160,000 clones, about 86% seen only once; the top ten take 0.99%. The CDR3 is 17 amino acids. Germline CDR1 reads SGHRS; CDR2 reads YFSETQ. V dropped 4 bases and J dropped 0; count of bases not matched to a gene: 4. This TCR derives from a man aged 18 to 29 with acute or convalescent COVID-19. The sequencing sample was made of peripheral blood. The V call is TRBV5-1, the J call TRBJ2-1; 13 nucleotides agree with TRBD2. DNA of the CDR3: TGCGCCAGCAGCCCAGGACTAGCGGGGGCCTCCTACAATGAGCAGTTCTTC. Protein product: CASSPGLAGASYNEQFF.